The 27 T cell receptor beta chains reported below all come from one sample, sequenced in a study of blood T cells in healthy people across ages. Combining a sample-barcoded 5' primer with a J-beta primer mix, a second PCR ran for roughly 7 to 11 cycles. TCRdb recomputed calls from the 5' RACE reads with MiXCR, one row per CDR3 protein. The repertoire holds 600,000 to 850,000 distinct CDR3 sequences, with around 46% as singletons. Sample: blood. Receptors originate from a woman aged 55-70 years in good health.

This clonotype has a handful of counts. The CDR3 is CAISESPGYNEQYF. The CDR3 nucleotides are TGTGCCATCAGTGAGTCCCCAGGGTACAATGAGCAGTACTTC. The chain combines TRBV10-3 with TRBJ2-5, with D maybe TRBD1 (5 bases). The CDR3 is 14 residues long. V lost 0 bases, J lost 11 bases, and 16 bases lay in between. CDR1 is ENHRY and CDR2 is SYGVKD in the germline V gene.

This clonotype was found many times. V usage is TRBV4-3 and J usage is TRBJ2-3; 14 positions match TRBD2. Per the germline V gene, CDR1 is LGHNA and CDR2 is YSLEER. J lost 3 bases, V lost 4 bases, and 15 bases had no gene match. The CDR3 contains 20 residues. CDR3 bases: TGCGCCAGCAGCCCGGGACTAGCGGGAGAGGGCCGGAAACGAACAGATACGCAGTATTTT. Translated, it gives CASSPGLAGEGRKRTDTQYF.

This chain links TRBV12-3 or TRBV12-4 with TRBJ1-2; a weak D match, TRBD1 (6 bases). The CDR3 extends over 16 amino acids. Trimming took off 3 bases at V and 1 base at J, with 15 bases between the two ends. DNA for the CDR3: TGTGCCAGCAGTTTTATCACAGGGAGTAATAACTATGGCTACACCTTC. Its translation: CASSFITGSNNYGYTF.

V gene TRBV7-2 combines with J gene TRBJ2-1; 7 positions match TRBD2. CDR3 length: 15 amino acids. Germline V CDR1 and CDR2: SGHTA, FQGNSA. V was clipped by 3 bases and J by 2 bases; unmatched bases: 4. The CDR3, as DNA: TGTGCCAGCAGCTTGGGGGGGAACGCCTACAATGAGCAGTTCTTC. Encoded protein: CASSLGGNAYNEQFF.

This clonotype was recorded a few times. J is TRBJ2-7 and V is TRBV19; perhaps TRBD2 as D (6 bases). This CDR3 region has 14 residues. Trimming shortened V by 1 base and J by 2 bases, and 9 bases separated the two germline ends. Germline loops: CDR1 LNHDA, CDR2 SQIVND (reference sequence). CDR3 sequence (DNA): TGTGCCAGTAGTATAGCGCCGGGAGCCTACGAGCAGTACTTC. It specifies CASSIAPGAYEQYF. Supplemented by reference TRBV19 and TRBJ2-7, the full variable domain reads DGGITQSPKYLFRKEGQNVTLSCEQNLNHDAMYWYRQDPGQGLRLIYYSQIVNDFQKGDIAEGYSVSREKKESFPLTVTSAQKNPTAFYLCASSIAPGAYEQYFGPGTRLTVT.

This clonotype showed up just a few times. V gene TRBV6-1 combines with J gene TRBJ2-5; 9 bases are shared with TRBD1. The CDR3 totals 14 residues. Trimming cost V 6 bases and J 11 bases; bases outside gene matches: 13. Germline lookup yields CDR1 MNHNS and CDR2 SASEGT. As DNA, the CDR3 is TGTGCCAGCAGGGTGACAGGGGGTACCAATGAGCAGTACTTC. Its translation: CASRVTGGTNEQYF.

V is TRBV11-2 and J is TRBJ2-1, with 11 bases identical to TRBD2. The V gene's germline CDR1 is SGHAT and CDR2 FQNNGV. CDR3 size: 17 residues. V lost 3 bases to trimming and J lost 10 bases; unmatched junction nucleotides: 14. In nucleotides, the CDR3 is TGTGCCAGCAGCTTCCCCCTCTTAGCGGGAGGGCCCGGAGAGCAGTTCTTC. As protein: CASSFPLLAGGPGEQFF.

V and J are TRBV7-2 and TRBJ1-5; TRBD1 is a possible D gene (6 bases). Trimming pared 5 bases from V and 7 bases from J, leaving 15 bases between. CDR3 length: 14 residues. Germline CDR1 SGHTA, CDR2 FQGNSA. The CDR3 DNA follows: TGTGCCAGCAGCCAACAGGGTAGACACCAGCCCCAGCATTTT. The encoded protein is CASSQQGRHQPQHF.

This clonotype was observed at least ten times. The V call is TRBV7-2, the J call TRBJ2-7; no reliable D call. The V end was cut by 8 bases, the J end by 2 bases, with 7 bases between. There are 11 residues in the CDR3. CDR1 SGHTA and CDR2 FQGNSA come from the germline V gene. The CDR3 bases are TGTGCCAGCGTCGGTGCCTACGAGCAGTACTTC. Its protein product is CASVGAYEQYF.

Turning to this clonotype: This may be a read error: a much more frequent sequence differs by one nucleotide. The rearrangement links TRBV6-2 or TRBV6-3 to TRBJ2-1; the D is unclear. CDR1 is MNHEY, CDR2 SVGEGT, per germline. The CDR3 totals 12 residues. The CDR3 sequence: CTSSLVRPEQFF. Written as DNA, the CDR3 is TGTACCAGCAGCCTCGTTAGGCCTGAGCAGTTCTTC.

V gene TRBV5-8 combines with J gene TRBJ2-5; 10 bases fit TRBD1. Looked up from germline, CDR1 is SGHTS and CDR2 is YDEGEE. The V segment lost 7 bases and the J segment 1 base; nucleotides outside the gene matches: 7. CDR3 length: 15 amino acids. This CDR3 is CASGLWTGGQETQYF. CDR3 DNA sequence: TGTGCCAGCGGCCTATGGACAGGGGGCCAAGAGACCCAGTACTTC. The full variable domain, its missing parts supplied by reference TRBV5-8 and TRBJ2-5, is EAGVTQSPTHLIKTRGQQATLRCSPISGHTSVYWYQQALGLGLQFLLWYDEGEERNRGNFPPRFSGRQFPNYSSELNVNALELEDSALYLCASGLWTGGQETQYFGPGTRLLVL.

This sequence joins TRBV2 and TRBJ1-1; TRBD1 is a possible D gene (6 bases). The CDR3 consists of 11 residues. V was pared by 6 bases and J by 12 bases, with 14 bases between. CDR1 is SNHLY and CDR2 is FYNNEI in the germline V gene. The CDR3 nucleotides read TGTGCCAGCAGCCCGGAACAGGGTACTTTCTTT. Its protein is CASSPEQGTFF.

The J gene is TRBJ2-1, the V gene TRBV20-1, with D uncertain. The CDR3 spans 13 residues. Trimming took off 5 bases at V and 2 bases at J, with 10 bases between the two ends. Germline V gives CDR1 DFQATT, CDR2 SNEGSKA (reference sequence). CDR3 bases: TGCAGTGCTCCCCCAGTGACCTACAATGAGCAGTTCTTC. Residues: CSAPPVTYNEQFF.

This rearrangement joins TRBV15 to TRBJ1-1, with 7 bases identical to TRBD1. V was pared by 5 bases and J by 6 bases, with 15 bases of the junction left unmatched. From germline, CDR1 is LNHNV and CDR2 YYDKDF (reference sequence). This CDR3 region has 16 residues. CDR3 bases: TGTGCCACCAGCTCCCCACGAGGGGGCAGGCTCCCTGAAGCTTTCTTT. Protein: CATSSPRGGRLPEAFF.

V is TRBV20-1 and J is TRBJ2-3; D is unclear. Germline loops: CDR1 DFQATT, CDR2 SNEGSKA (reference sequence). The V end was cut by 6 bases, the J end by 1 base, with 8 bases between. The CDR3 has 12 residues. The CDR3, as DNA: TGCAGTGCCACGACTGGCACAGATACGCAGTATTTT. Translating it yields CSATTGTDTQYF.

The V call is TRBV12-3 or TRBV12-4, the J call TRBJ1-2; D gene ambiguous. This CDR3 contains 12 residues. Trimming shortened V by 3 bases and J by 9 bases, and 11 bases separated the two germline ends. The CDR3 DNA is TGTGCCAGCAGTTTTTCAGCGACCAGCTACACCTTC. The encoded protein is CASSFSATSYTF.

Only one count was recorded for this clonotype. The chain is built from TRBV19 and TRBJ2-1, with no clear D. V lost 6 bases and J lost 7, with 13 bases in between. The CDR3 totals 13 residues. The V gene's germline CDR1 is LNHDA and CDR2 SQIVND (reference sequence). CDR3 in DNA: TGTGCCAGTAGCCGCGCCCTACAGAATGAGCAGTTCTTC. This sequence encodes CASSRALQNEQFF. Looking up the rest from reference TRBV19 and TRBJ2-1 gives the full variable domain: DGGITQSPKYLFRKEGQNVTLSCEQNLNHDAMYWYRQDPGQGLRLIYYSQIVNDFQKGDIAEGYSVSREKKESFPLTVTSAQKNPTAFYLCASSRALQNEQFFGPGTRLTVL.

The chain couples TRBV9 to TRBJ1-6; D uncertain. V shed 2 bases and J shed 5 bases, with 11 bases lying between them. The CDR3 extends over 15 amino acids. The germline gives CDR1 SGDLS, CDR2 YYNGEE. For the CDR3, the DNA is TGTGCCAGCAGCGTCACAAAGACCGATAATTCACCCCTCCACTTT. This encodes CASSVTKTDNSPLHF.

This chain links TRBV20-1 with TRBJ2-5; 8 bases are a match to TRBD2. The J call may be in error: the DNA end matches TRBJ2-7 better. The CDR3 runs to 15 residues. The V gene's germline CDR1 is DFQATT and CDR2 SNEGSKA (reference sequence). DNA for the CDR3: TGCAGTGCCCTCGGGGGCGGGGGGTTGGCCTACGAGCAGTACTTC. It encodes CSALGGGGLAYEQYF.

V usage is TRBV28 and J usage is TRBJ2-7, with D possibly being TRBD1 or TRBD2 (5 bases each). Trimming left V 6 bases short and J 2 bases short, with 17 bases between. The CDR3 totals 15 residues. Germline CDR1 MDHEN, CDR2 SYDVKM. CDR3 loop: CASSPEGQGTYEQYF. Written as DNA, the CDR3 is TGTGCCAGCAGCCCAGAGGGGCAGGGCACCTACGAGCAGTACTTC.

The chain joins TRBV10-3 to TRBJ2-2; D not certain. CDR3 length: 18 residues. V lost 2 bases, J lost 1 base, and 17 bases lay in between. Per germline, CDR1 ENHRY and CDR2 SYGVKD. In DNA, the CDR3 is TGTGCCATCAGTGAGGGGGTAGTTTTATCCATGAACACCGGGGAGCTGTTTTTT. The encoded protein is CAISEGVVLSMNTGELFF.

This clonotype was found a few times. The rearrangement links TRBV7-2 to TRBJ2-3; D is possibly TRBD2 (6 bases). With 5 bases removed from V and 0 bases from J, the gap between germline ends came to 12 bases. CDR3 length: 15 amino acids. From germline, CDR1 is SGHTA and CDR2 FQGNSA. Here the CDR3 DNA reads TGTGCCAGCAGCACCCGACTAGAAAGCACAGATACGCAGTATTTT. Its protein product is CASSTRLESTDTQYF.

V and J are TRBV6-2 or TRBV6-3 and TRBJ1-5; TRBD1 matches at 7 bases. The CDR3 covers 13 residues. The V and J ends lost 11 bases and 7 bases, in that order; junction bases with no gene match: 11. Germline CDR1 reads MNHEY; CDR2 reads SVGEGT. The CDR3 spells CAGTDREDQPQHF. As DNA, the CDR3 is TGTGCCGGCACCGACAGGGAAGACCAGCCCCAGCATTTT.

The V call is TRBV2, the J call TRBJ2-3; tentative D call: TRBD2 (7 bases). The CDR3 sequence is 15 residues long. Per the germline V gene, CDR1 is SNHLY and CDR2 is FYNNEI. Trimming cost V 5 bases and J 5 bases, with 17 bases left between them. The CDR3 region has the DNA TGTGCCAGCAGTCAAGTGGGGGGGCCGCAAGATACGCAGTATTTT. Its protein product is CASSQVGGPQDTQYF.

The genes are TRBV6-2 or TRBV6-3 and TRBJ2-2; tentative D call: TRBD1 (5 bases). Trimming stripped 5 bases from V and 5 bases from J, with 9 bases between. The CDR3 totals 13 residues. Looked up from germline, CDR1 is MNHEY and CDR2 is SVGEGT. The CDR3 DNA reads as TGTGCCAGCAGTAAGGCAGGGACCGGGGAGCTGTTTTTT. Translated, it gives CASSKAGTGELFF.

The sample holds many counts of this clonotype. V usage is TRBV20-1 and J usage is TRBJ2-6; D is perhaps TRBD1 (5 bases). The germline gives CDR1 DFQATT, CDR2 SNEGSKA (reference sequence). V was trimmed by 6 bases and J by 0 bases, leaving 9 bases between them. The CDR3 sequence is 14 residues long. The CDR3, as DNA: TGCAGTGCAAGCAGGGACTCTGGGGCCAACGTCCTGACTTTC. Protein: CSASRDSGANVLTF.

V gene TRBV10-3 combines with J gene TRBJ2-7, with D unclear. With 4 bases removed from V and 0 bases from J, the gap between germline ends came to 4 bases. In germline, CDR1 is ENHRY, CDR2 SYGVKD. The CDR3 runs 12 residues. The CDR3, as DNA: TGTGCCATCAGTGCCAGCTCCTACGAGCAGTACTTC. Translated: CAISASSYEQYF.